Listed below are T cell receptor beta chains from one sample, sequenced in a study of beta chain features in type 1 diabetes. Generated by immunoSEQ multiplex PCR, the TCRdb table keeps only in-frame clones and is missing some. Here the sample spans about 230,000 clones, over 7.5% being singletons. Sequenced: naive CD4+ T cells from blood. Every receptor here comes from a woman aged 18-35 years in good health. The conserved cysteine and the conserved F or W are not part of the CDR3 here.

>TRBV30|TRBJ2-7
AWKAIGVDEQY
>TRBV11-1|TRBJ2-2
ASSQDRGGELF
>TRBV5-1|TRBJ1-2
ASSPRTGGSDGYT
>TRBV6-1|TRBJ1-6
ASREGNRGRGSPLH
>TRBV9|TRBJ2-1
ASSDNPGQGYNEQF
>TRBV30|TRBJ1-2
AWSPQPAGLNVRSYGYT
>TRBV5-1|TRBJ1-1
ASSLQGRGKVTEAF
>TRBV5-1|TRBJ1-3
ASSFRPGNTIY
>TRBV19|TRBJ2-7
ASSIGGGSSYEQY
>TRBV7-3|TRBJ2-3
ASSPTAGLTDTQY
>TRBV4-1|TRBJ1-5
ASSQAASGQPQH
>TRBV6-4|TRBJ2-3
ASVETGGNTDTQY
>TRBV6-1|TRBJ2-3
ASNIQGADTQY
>TRBV19|TRBJ2-2
ASRRIEVTGELF
>TRBV6-1|TRBJ1-1
ASVTPENTEAF
>TRBV7-9|TRBJ2-5
ASSLGDRAKRETQY